The 6 T cell receptor beta chains in this list originate from one sample, sequenced in a study of T cells in narcolepsy. Profiled with immunoSEQ multiplex PCR; TCRdb holds only in-frame clones, not every one. The sample has about 33,000 clones, around 90% seen once. Sequencing used CD45RA- memory CD4+ T cells from PBMCs. The receptors derive from a human donor with narcolepsy.

This clone occurred a few times. The CDR3 DNA reads as TGCGCCAGCAGCTTGGCAACCGCGGGTGAGCAGTTCTTC. It encodes CASSLATAGEQFF. The rearrangement links TRBV5-1 to TRBJ2-1; D may be TRBD2 (5 bases). V shed 0 bases and J shed 9 bases, with 10 bases lying between them. The germline V gene encodes CDR1 SGHRS and CDR2 YFSETQ. The CDR3 is 13 residues long.

Comment on this clone: Other DNA sequences in the sample encode the same CDR3. This sequence joins TRBV7-9 and TRBJ1-4, with TRBD1 identical over 7 bases. V gave up 2 bases and J gave up 7 bases; unmatched junction bases: 4. The germline V gene encodes CDR1 SEHNR and CDR2 FQNEAQ (reference sequence). The CDR3 totals 14 residues. DNA for the CDR3: TGTGCCAGCAGCTTAAGACAGGGCGGTGAAAAACTGTTTTTT. Its protein is CASSLRQGGEKLFF.

This clone was counted only a few times. V gene TRBV2 combines with J gene TRBJ2-2, with 11 positions matching TRBD2. Per germline, CDR1 SNHLY and CDR2 FYNNEI. V shed 7 bases, J shed 5 bases, and the junction held 3 bases outside the gene matches. The CDR3 consists of 14 residues. The CDR3 nucleotides are TGTGCCAGCATAGCGGGGGGGGTGACCGGGGAGCTGTTTTTT. This translates into CASIAGGVTGELFF.

The chain employs TRBV2 and TRBJ1-5; maybe TRBD1 (6 bases). The V end lost 7 bases, the J end lost 2 bases, and 15 bases lay between the germline ends. CDR3 length: 15 residues. Germline CDR1 reads SNHLY; CDR2 reads FYNNEI. This CDR3 reads CASTRQVMGNQPQHF. The DNA of the CDR3 is TGTGCCAGCACTAGACAGGTGATGGGCAATCAGCCCCAGCATTTT.

This clone was observed once. This sequence joins TRBV30 and TRBJ2-7; TRBD1 is a possible D gene (5 bases). The V end was cut by 2 bases, the J end by 7 bases, with 15 bases between. The CDR3 totals 13 residues. Germline V gives CDR1 GTSNPN, CDR2 SVGIG (reference sequence). The CDR3 reads CAWSPRLGDEQYF. The CDR3 DNA sequence: TGTGCCTGGAGTCCACGTTTAGGGGATGAGCAGTACTTC.

The genes are TRBV10-3 and TRBJ1-1, with D hard to call. Per germline, CDR1 ENHRY and CDR2 SYGVKD. The V gene lost 0 bases and the J gene lost 8 bases, with 13 bases spanning the gap. The CDR3 has 14 amino acids. CDR3 loop: CAISESVRRREAFF. In DNA, the CDR3 is TGTGCCATCAGTGAGTCAGTAAGACGGCGGGAAGCTTTCTTT.